These 15 T cell receptor beta chains originate from one sample sequenced in a study of shared clonotypes between healthy human individuals. Measured with immunoSEQ multiplex PCR; TCRdb has only the in-frame clones, and not every one. The sample lists around 2.1 million clones, more than 90% seen once, with 0.1% to 0.15% in the top ten. The sequenced sample was naive CD4+ T cells sorted from blood. Stated subset: CD45RA+ positively selected. The source is a man aged 18 to 30 in good health.

This chain joins TRBV10-3 and TRBJ2-5; TRBD2 matches at 13 bases. V shed 2 bases, J shed 4 bases, and the junction held 7 bases outside the gene matches. This CDR3 comprises 17 residues. Germline values: CDR1 ENHRY, CDR2 SYGVKD. The chain's CDR3 is CAISEARLAGGGETQYF. CDR3 sequence (DNA): TGTGCCATCAGTGAGGCAAGACTAGCGGGAGGAGGAGAGACCCAGTACTTC.

V usage is TRBV18 and J usage is TRBJ1-4; TRBD1 aligns across 9 bases. Germline CDR1 KGHSH, CDR2 LQKENI. The CDR3 is 15 residues long. V dropped 3 bases and J dropped 8; count of bases not matched to a gene: 7. DNA for the CDR3: TGTGCCAGCTCACCCCTGGGACAGGGTGCCGAAAAACTGTTTTTT. This codes for CASSPLGQGAEKLFF.

This sequence joins TRBV30 and TRBJ2-2; 7 nucleotides agree with TRBD2. The junction had 10 bases not matched to a gene; V was cut back by 3 bases and J by 6 bases. Germline values: CDR1 GTSNPN, CDR2 SVGIG (reference sequence). The CDR3 contains 15 residues. CDR3 sequence (DNA): TGTGCCTGGAGCCTCTCCGGGGAGGGAGCCGGGGAGCTGTTTTTT. It translates to CAWSLSGEGAGELFF.

J is TRBJ2-3 and V is TRBV19; D gene uncertain. The CDR3 extends over 15 amino acids. Germline CDR1 LNHDA, CDR2 SQIVND (reference sequence). Trimming left V 6 bases short and J 2 bases short, with 15 bases between. CDR3 in DNA: TGTGCCAGTAGCCCCGCCCAGGCTCCCACAGATACGCAGTATTTT. This codes for CASSPAQAPTDTQYF.

This sequence joins TRBV30 and TRBJ2-2; D possibly corresponds to TRBD2 (6 bases). CDR1 is GTSNPN, CDR2 SVGIG, per germline (reference sequence). This CDR3 has 15 amino acids. Trimming removed 0 bases from V and 1 base from J, with 9 bases in between. The CDR3, as DNA: TGTGCCTGGAGTGTACGGACTAAGAACACCGGGGAGCTGTTTTTT. Protein: CAWSVRTKNTGELFF.

J is TRBJ2-7 and V is TRBV19, with TRBD2 identical over 10 bases. The CDR3 is 15 residues long. The ends lost 4 bases at V and 3 bases at J; junction bases unmatched: 6. The V gene's germline CDR1 is LNHDA and CDR2 SQIVND (reference sequence). The DNA for the CDR3 is TGTGCCAGTAGTACACAAGCGGGAGGGTTCTACGAGCAGTACTTC. Translation gives CASSTQAGGFYEQYF.

The chain employs TRBV15 and TRBJ2-3; 9 positions agree with TRBD2. V shed 5 bases, J shed 2 bases, and the junction held 5 bases outside the gene matches. CDR3 size: 15 residues. Germline V gene data show CDR1 as LNHNV and CDR2 as YYDKDF (reference sequence). CDR3 bases: TGTGCCACCAGCCAGCGGGGGGCCGTCACAGATACGCAGTATTTT. The encoded protein is CATSQRGAVTDTQYF.

The CDR3 loop reads CASSPNSGIDHNEQFF. The CDR3 DNA sequence: TGCGCCAGCAGCCCGAATAGCGGGATAGATCACAATGAGCAGTTCTTC. The V and J genes are TRBV5-1 and TRBJ2-1, with TRBD2 matching over 8 bases. V lost 4 bases, J lost 5 bases, and 11 bases stayed unmatched. This CDR3 contains 16 residues. Germline loops: CDR1 SGHRS, CDR2 YFSETQ. The full variable domain, with the rest looked up from reference TRBV5-1 and TRBJ2-1, is KAGVTQTPRYLIKTRGQQVTLSCSPISGHRSVSWYQQTPGQGLQFLFEYFSETQRNKGNFPGRFSGRQFSNSRSEMNVSTLELGDSALYLCASSPNSGIDHNEQFFGPGTRLTVL.

The gene calls are TRBV7-9 and TRBJ2-7, with TRBD2 as a possible D gene (6 bases). Trimming took off 4 bases at V and 4 bases at J, with 20 bases between the two ends. Germline V gene data show CDR1 as SEHNR and CDR2 as FQNEAQ (reference sequence). The CDR3 consists of 16 residues. The CDR3 bases are TGTGCCAGCAGCTCGTGGCGGGACTCGAGGATTTACGAGCAGTACTTC. It specifies CASSSWRDSRIYEQYF. Drawing the rest from reference TRBV7-9 and TRBJ2-7, the complete variable domain is DTGVSQNPRHKITKRGQNVTFRCDPISEHNRLYWYRQTLGQGPEFLTYFQNEAQLEKSRLLSDRFSAERPKGSFSTLEIQRTEQGDSAMYLCASSSWRDSRIYEQYFGPGTRLTVT.

The V call is TRBV19, the J call TRBJ2-5; weak D call: TRBD2 (6 bases). Germline V gene data show CDR1 as LNHDA and CDR2 as SQIVND (reference sequence). This CDR3 is built from 13 residues. The V end lost 5 bases, the J end lost 4 bases, and 11 bases lay between the germline ends. CDR3 region: CASSDLGGETQYF. CDR3 nucleotides: TGTGCCAGTAGTGATTTGGGGGGAGAGACCCAGTACTTC.

V and J are TRBV5-6 and TRBJ2-6; TRBD1 is a possible D gene (6 bases). Per the germline V gene, CDR1 is SGHDT and CDR2 is YYEEEE. The CDR3 runs 15 residues. V was clipped by 4 bases and J by 0 bases, with 8 bases between them. For the CDR3, the DNA is TGTGCCAGCAGCGCACAGGGCTCTGGGGCCAACGTCCTGACTTTC. It specifies CASSAQGSGANVLTF.

The V call is TRBV28, the J call TRBJ2-7; tentatively, D is TRBD2 (5 bases). In germline, CDR1 is MDHEN, CDR2 SYDVKM. V lost 8 bases, J lost 1 base, and 9 bases lay in between. There are 12 residues in the CDR3. The CDR3 sequence is CASSGFSYEQYF. The CDR3 nucleotides read TGTGCCAGCTCGGGATTTTCCTACGAGCAGTACTTC.

The rearrangement joins TRBV2 to TRBJ2-1, with a weak D call TRBD1 (5 bases). This CDR3 contains 14 residues. Trimming took off 2 bases at V and 7 bases at J, with 12 bases between the two ends. Germline lookup yields CDR1 SNHLY and CDR2 FYNNEI. The CDR3 sequence is CASSELSRGNEQFF. CDR3 in DNA: TGTGCCAGCAGTGAACTGAGTAGGGGAAATGAGCAGTTCTTC.

The chain carries TRBV2 and TRBJ2-5; a possible D gene is TRBD2 (6 bases). V was pared by 6 bases and J by 3 bases, with 14 bases between. Germline CDR1 is SNHLY and CDR2 is FYNNEI. The CDR3 has 14 residues. CDR3 sequence (DNA): TGTGCCAGCAGAGTGACTAGACCGGAAGAGACCCAGTACTTC. It encodes CASRVTRPEETQYF.

The chain recombines TRBV5-1 with TRBJ1-2; possibly TRBD1 for D (6 bases). Trimming cost V 0 bases and J 6 bases, with 15 bases left between them. Germline V gene data show CDR1 as SGHRS and CDR2 as YFSETQ. CDR3 length: 15 amino acids. For the CDR3, the DNA is TGCGCCAGCAGCTTGGAATTGAGCAGGGGAGATGGCTACACCTTC. Its protein is CASSLELSRGDGYTF.